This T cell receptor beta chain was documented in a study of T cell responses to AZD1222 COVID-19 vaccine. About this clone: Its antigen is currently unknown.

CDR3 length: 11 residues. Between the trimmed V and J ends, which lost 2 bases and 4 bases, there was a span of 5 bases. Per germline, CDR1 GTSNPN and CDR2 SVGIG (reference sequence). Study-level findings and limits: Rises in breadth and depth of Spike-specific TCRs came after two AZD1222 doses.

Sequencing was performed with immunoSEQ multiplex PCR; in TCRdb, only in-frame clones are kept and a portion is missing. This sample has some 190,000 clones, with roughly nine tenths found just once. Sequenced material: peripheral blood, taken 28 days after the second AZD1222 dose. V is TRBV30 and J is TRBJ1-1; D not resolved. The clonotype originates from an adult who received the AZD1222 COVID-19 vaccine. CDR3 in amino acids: CAWSRVTEAFF. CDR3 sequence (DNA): TGTGCCTGGAGTCGGGTCACTGAAGCTTTCTTT.